The text below deals with one TCR beta chain. Its target is unknown. The table came from immunoSEQ multiplex PCR; TCRdb's copy has only in-frame clones and leaves some out. The data contain about 80,000 clones, roughly four fifths of them singletons. The CDR3 totals 13 residues. Per the germline V gene, CDR1 is SGDLS and CDR2 is YYNGEE. V was clipped by 4 bases and J by 7 bases; unmatched bases: 3. This sample is drawn from a study of T cell clones after liver transplantation. In the study overall: TCRbeta sequencing after a pre-transplant mixed lymphocyte reaction identified graft-donor-reactive clones, later tracked in post-transplant blood.

General observations from the study: Compared with third party-reactive sequences, donor-reactive ones declined more, independent of withdrawal success. Low donor cell numbers restricted donor-reactive repertoire measurement in a couple of subjects.

CD3+CD4+ and CD3+CD8+ cells were FACS-sorted from thawed unstimulated PBMCs. Source: CD4+ T cells from blood, taken 45 to 46 months after liver transplant. The TCR was taken from a human patient who received a liver transplant. The T cells may come from the graft donor. V gene TRBV9 combines with J gene TRBJ1-2; 11 nucleotides line up with TRBD1. In DNA, the CDR3 is TGTGCCAGCAGCCAGGACAGGGGGCCTGGCTACACCTTC. It is translated as CASSQDRGPGYTF.